One T cell receptor (beta chain) is described in this entry. Germline V gene sequence: CDR1 SGDLS, CDR2 YYNGEE. This CDR3 comprises 17 residues. Between the trimmed V and J ends, which lost 4 bases and 0 bases, there was a span of 17 bases. The source of the sample is a study of blood T cell repertoires in COVID-19. Assay used: immunoSEQ multiplex PCR; TCRdb lists only in-frame clones, some missing. The sample includes some 170,000 clones, more than 75% of them seen just once. This chain uses TRBV9 with TRBJ1-3; tentatively, D is TRBD1 (6 bases). The specimen sequenced was PBMCs or T cells enriched from blood (not recorded which). The clonotype originates from a human donor with acute COVID-19. The donor label of this sample is uncertain. The chain's CDR3 is CASSLHPGQSSGNTIYF. The CDR3 DNA follows: TGTGCCAGCAGCCTACACCCGGGACAAAGCTCTGGAAACACCATATATTTT.